The 8 T cell receptor beta chains in this list originate from one sample, sequenced in a study of blood T cell repertoires in COVID-19. Produced via immunoSEQ multiplex PCR; TCRdb's table is partial and in-frame only. Of 450,000 to 500,000 clones listed, approximately 85% were seen once; the top ten hold under 4%. The sample was peripheral blood. All receptors come from a human donor in a cohort sampled during active COVID-19.

J is TRBJ2-1 and V is TRBV7-3, with TRBD2 matching over 9 bases. The CDR3 is made up of 16 amino acids. Germline lookup yields CDR1 SGHTA and CDR2 FQGTGA. J was trimmed by 9 bases and V by 1 base; bases with no gene match: 10. Here the CDR3 DNA reads TGTGCCAGCAGCTTAAGGTTAGCGGGAGCCGCCGGTGAGCAGTTCTTC. Its protein is CASSLRLAGAAGEQFF.

The chain uses TRBV5-1 and TRBJ2-3; perhaps TRBD1 as D (6 bases). CDR3 size: 13 residues. Trimming removed 0 bases from V and 5 bases from J, with 7 bases in between. The germline V gene encodes CDR1 SGHRS and CDR2 YFSETQ. The CDR3, as DNA: TGCGCCAGCAGCTTGGGGACAGTAGATACGCAGTATTTT. The encoded protein is CASSLGTVDTQYF.

This chain connects TRBV4-2 to TRBJ2-3, with TRBD2 matching over 7 bases. The ends lost 2 bases at V and 2 bases at J; junction bases unmatched: 7. This CDR3 has 16 residues. Germline values: CDR1 LGHNA, CDR2 YNFKEQ. The CDR3 region has the DNA TGTGCCAGCAGCCAATCGCTAGCGGCGCTCACAGATACGCAGTATTTT. Amino acid sequence: CASSQSLAALTDTQYF.

J is TRBJ1-1 and V is TRBV7-3, with D hard to call. CDR3 size: 14 residues. Germline V CDR1 and CDR2: SGHTA, FQGTGA. V gave up 5 bases and J gave up 2 bases, with 12 bases separating them. The CDR3 sequence: CASSPGRANTEAFF. CDR3 nucleotides: TGTGCCAGCAGCCCGGGGAGGGCCAACACTGAAGCTTTCTTT.

The J gene is TRBJ2-7, the V gene TRBV12-3 or TRBV12-4, with a possible D match to TRBD1 (5 bases). This CDR3 has 13 amino acids. The V end lost 5 bases, the J end lost 3 bases, and 11 bases lay between the germline ends. CDR3 DNA sequence: TGTGCCAGCAGTCCGACAGAGATCTACGAGCAGTACTTC. Translating gives CASSPTEIYEQYF.

The J gene is TRBJ1-2, the V gene TRBV7-3, with 12 bases fitting TRBD1. The length of the CDR3 is 16 residues. Trimming cost V 5 bases and J 7 bases; bases outside gene matches: 11. The germline V gene has CDR1 SGHTA and CDR2 FQGTGA. CDR3 sequence reads: CASSTGQGAFIGGYTF. The CDR3 nucleotides are TGTGCCAGCAGCACGGGACAGGGGGCCTTCATCGGTGGCTACACCTTC.

The chain links TRBV29-1 to TRBJ2-3, with 10 bases aligning to TRBD2. CDR3 size: 15 residues. The germline V gene encodes CDR1 SQVTM and CDR2 ANQGSEA. Trimming took 3 bases from V and 4 from J; bases not matched to a gene: 7. The CDR3 DNA follows: TGCAGCGTTGATTTAGGACTAGCGGACTCAGATACGCAGTATTTT. Encoded protein: CSVDLGLADSDTQYF.

The chain recombines TRBV7-9 with TRBJ2-7, with TRBD1 matching over 12 bases. Looked up from germline, CDR1 is SEHNR and CDR2 is FQNEAQ (reference sequence). Unmatched junction bases numbered 11, after V lost 5 bases and J lost 6 bases. The CDR3 is made up of 16 amino acids. CDR3 amino acids: CASSPLSGTGGFEQYF. The CDR3, as DNA: TGTGCCAGCAGCCCCTTGTCCGGGACAGGGGGCTTCGAGCAGTACTTC.